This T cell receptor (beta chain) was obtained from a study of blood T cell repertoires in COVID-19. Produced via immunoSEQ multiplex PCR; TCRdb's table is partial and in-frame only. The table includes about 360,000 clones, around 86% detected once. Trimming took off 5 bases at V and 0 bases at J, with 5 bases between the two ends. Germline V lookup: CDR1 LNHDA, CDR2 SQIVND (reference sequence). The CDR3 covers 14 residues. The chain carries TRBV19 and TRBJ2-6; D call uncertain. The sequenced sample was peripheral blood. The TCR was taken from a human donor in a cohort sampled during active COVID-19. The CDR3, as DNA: TGTGCCAGTAGTGCGTTCTCTGGGGCCAACGTCCTGACTTTC. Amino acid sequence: CASSAFSGANVLTF. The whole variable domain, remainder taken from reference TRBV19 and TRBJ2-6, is DGGITQSPKYLFRKEGQNVTLSCEQNLNHDAMYWYRQDPGQGLRLIYYSQIVNDFQKGDIAEGYSVSREKKESFPLTVTSAQKNPTAFYLCASSAFSGANVLTFGAGSRLTVL.